Presented here are 30 T cell receptor beta chains from one specimen sequenced in a study of blood T cell repertoires in COVID-19. TCRdb's table, derived via immunoSEQ multiplex PCR, lists solely in-frame clones and lacks some. The sample includes 280,000 or so clones, 70% to 90% of them seen just once. The sequenced material came from peripheral blood. The receptors here all came from a woman aged 60 to 75 with acute or convalescent COVID-19.

V is TRBV7-6 and J is TRBJ2-2, with TRBD1 matching over 9 bases. V was clipped by 0 bases and J by 5 bases; unmatched bases: 10. This CDR3 region has 18 residues. Per germline, CDR1 SGHVS and CDR2 FNYEAQ. The CDR3, as DNA: TGTGCCAGCAGCTTAGCAATGCAACAGGGGGCAGGTACCGGGGAGCTGTTTTTT. The encoded protein is CASSLAMQQGAGTGELFF.

The rearrangement joins TRBV28 to TRBJ1-2; 9 nucleotides line up with TRBD1. Germline CDR1 is MDHEN and CDR2 is SYDVKM. V shed 10 bases and J 3 bases; nucleotides not matched to a gene: 3. The CDR3 has 12 amino acids. CDR3 nucleotide sequence: TGTGCCATCGACAGGGGGGACTATGGCTACACCTTC. As protein: CAIDRGDYGYTF.

Only one count was recorded for this clone. J is TRBJ2-1 and V is TRBV29-1; D call uncertain. The CDR3 is 12 amino acids. Germline CDR1 reads SQVTM; CDR2 reads ANQGSEA. V lost 0 bases and J 9 bases, leaving 9 bases between the germline ends. Here the CDR3 reads CSVEDRMAEQFF. The CDR3 nucleotides read TGCAGCGTTGAAGATCGAATGGCTGAGCAGTTCTTC.

This chain links TRBV28 with TRBJ2-7; TRBD2 might be the D (5 bases). This CDR3 comprises 12 residues. The germline CDR1 and CDR2 sequences are MDHEN and SYDVKM. V was trimmed by 7 bases and J by 3 bases, leaving 10 bases between them. In nucleotides, the CDR3 is TGTGCCAGCACCCGAGAGGGCTACGAGCAGTACTTC. Translating gives CASTREGYEQYF.

This chain joins TRBV3-1 (or the pseudogene TRBV3-2) and TRBJ2-5; 8 bases are a match to TRBD2. With V trimmed by 1 base and J by 2 bases, 6 bases remained unmatched. Germline assignment: CDR1 LGHDT and CDR2 YNNKEL (reference sequence). The CDR3 loop spans 16 amino acids. This chain's CDR3 is CASSQGRTSSQETQYF. The CDR3 coding sequence is TGTGCCAGCAGCCAAGGCCGGACTAGCAGTCAAGAGACCCAGTACTTC.

The chain couples TRBV3-1 (or the pseudogene TRBV3-2) to TRBJ2-2; 11 bases map to TRBD2. Germline assignment: CDR1 LGHDT and CDR2 YNNKEL (reference sequence). V gave up 7 bases and J gave up 7 bases; unmatched junction bases: 17. The CDR3 length is 18 residues. In DNA form, the CDR3 reads TGTGCCAGCACCCCGGGACAGGGTCTAGCGGGGGGAGTCGGGGAGCTGTTTTTT. Translated, it gives CASTPGQGLAGGVGELFF.

The chain links TRBV7-9 to TRBJ1-5; possibly TRBD1 for D (5 bases). The CDR3 is 13 amino acids. Per germline, CDR1 SEHNR and CDR2 FQNEAQ (reference sequence). V was clipped by 7 bases and J by 0 bases, with 7 bases between them. DNA for the CDR3: TGTGCCAGCAAAGGGGATAGCAATCAGCCCCAGCATTTT. Protein sequence: CASKGDSNQPQHF.

The table lists this clone with a few counts. The chain recombines TRBV5-4 with TRBJ2-5; a weak D match, TRBD1 (5 bases). This CDR3 comprises 13 residues. From germline, CDR1 is SGHNT and CDR2 YYREEE (reference sequence). V shed 2 bases and J shed 3 bases, with 8 bases lying between them. The CDR3 region is CASSFRQKETQYF. The DNA for the CDR3 is TGTGCCAGCAGCTTTAGACAGAAAGAGACCCAGTACTTC.

The V and J genes are TRBV29-1 and TRBJ1-2, with a weak D call TRBD1 (6 bases). CDR3 length: 11 residues. Germline CDR1 reads SQVTM; CDR2 reads ANQGSEA. V was trimmed by 3 bases and J by 5 bases, leaving 7 bases between them. Here the CDR3 reads CSVDTGYGYTF. The CDR3 region has the DNA TGCAGCGTTGATACAGGGTATGGCTACACCTTC.

The chain uses TRBV4-2 and TRBJ1-1, with D maybe TRBD1 (6 bases). The CDR3 runs 15 residues. In germline, CDR1 is LGHNA, CDR2 YNFKEQ. Deletions cut 3 bases from V and 0 bases from J, with 11 bases between. CDR3 sequence reads: CASSHPGELNTEAFF. The DNA of the CDR3 is TGTGCCAGCAGCCATCCAGGGGAGTTGAACACTGAAGCTTTCTTT.

This chain joins TRBV27 and TRBJ1-2; 7 bases fit TRBD1. Looked up from germline, CDR1 is MNHEY and CDR2 is SMNVEV (reference sequence). J was trimmed by 7 bases and V by 4 bases; bases with no gene match: 6. This CDR3 has 13 residues. The CDR3 loop is CASSYRGGSGYTF. CDR3 DNA sequence: TGTGCCAGCAGTTACAGGGGCGGGTCTGGCTACACCTTC.

The rearrangement uses TRBV9 and TRBJ1-5, with a tentative D call TRBD1 (6 bases). CDR3 length equals 15 residues. V was shortened by 0 bases and J by 3 bases, with 10 bases between the two germline ends. Germline CDR1 and CDR2: SGDLS and YYNGEE. The CDR3 sequence is CASSVGDRLNQPQHF. DNA of the CDR3: TGTGCCAGCAGCGTAGGAGACAGGCTCAATCAGCCCCAGCATTTT.

This clone has a single count. The chain employs TRBV28 and TRBJ2-1, with D tentatively TRBD2 (6 bases). CDR3 size: 16 residues. From germline, CDR1 is MDHEN and CDR2 SYDVKM. Trimming removed 7 bases at V and 4 bases at J, with 20 bases between. CDR3 protein: CASTDFGGRVYNEQFF. The DNA of the CDR3 is TGTGCCAGCACCGACTTCGGGGGAAGAGTTTACAATGAGCAGTTCTTC.

J is TRBJ1-1 and V is TRBV28; a weak D match, TRBD1 (6 bases). V was trimmed by 7 bases and J by 1 base, leaving 19 bases between them. CDR3 size: 16 residues. Germline V CDR1 and CDR2: MDHEN, SYDVKM. The chain's CDR3 is CASMSAVGAGNTEAFF. The DNA of the CDR3 is TGTGCCAGCATGAGCGCTGTGGGGGCAGGGAACACTGAAGCTTTCTTT.

The chain carries TRBV9 and TRBJ2-1; 7 bases are shared with TRBD2. Germline assignment: CDR1 SGDLS and CDR2 YYNGEE. The trim removed 0 bases at V and 3 bases at J, leaving 15 bases unmatched. The CDR3 consists of 19 residues. Here the CDR3 DNA reads TGTGCCAGCAGCGTAGGGGGATTTGGCGGGAGATATGTCTACAATGAGCAGTTCTTC. This encodes CASSVGGFGGRYVYNEQFF. Full variable domain (missing parts from reference TRBV9 and TRBJ2-1): DSGVTQTPKHLITATGQRVTLRCSPRSGDLSVYWYQQSLDQGLQFLIQYYNGEERAKGNILERFSAQQFPDLHSELNLSSLELGDSALYFCASSVGGFGGRYVYNEQFFGPGTRLTVL.

The V gene is TRBV2, the J gene TRBJ1-6; a weak D match, TRBD1 (6 bases). V was cut by 6 bases and J by 9 bases, with 18 bases left in between. This CDR3 comprises 15 residues. The germline V gene has CDR1 SNHLY and CDR2 FYNNEI. This CDR3 is CASSVSGGVGSPLHF. For the CDR3, the DNA is TGTGCCAGCAGCGTCAGTGGGGGCGTCGGTTCACCCCTCCACTTT.

This clone has just one count. The DNA is left out, because the CDR3 cannot be placed on it with certainty; the CDR3 is given as TCRdb lists it. The rearrangement uses TRBV30 and TRBJ2-1; TRBD2 reflects the table's D call only, with no check against the DNA. The CDR3 comprises 23 residues, both ends counted. CDR1 and CDR2 (germline): GTSNPN, SVGIG (reference sequence). The CDR3 protein is CAWRRVAGPTMSSSSGLINEQFF.

The chain couples TRBV29-1 to TRBJ1-1; D might be TRBD1 (5 bases). CDR1 is SQVTM, CDR2 ANQGSEA, per germline. This CDR3 spans 11 amino acids. V was clipped by 6 bases and J by 6 bases, with 11 bases between them. Here the CDR3 DNA reads TGCAGCGTCAGGGTAGGCGCTGAAGCTTTCTTT. This encodes CSVRVGAEAFF.

The chain uses TRBV18 and TRBJ2-2, with a weak D call TRBD2 (6 bases). Trimming shortened V by 10 bases and J by 2 bases, and 20 bases separated the two germline ends. The CDR3 length is 16 residues. CDR1 is KGHSH, CDR2 LQKENI, per germline. The CDR3 DNA follows: TGTGCCACCCCAATCACGCCGGGACTCAACACCGGGGAGCTGTTTTTT. The encoded protein is CATPITPGLNTGELFF.

The chain employs TRBV7-9 and TRBJ2-2; 10 bases are a match to TRBD1. CDR1 and CDR2 from the germline V gene are SEHNR and FQNEAQ (reference sequence). CDR3 size: 18 residues. V dropped 3 bases and J dropped 3; count of bases not matched to a gene: 10. As DNA, the CDR3 is TGTGCCAGCAGCTTCCTGACAGGGGGCGCGGTGGACACCGGGGAGCTGTTTTTT. Translating gives CASSFLTGGAVDTGELFF.

The chain is built from TRBV4-1 and TRBJ2-3; D is uncertain. This CDR3 region has 14 residues. Germline CDR1 and CDR2: MGHRA and YSYEKL. V was shortened by 1 base and J by 3 bases, with 8 bases between the two germline ends. The CDR3 bases are TGCGCCAGCAGCCAAGTAACTATAACAGATACGCAGTATTTT. Its translation: CASSQVTITDTQYF.

The chain carries TRBV12-3 or TRBV12-4 and TRBJ1-5, with unresolved D. The V gene lost 5 bases and the J gene lost 4 bases, with 9 bases spanning the gap. The CDR3 is 13 residues long. DNA for the CDR3: TGTGCCAGCAGTATCGGGGAGAATCAGCCCCAGCATTTT. Its protein product is CASSIGENQPQHF.

The gene calls are TRBV12-2 and TRBJ2-3; the DNA was not used to check the table's D call, TRBD2. TRBV12-2 is a documented pseudogene. This CDR3 comprises 18 residues. The CDR3 sequence: CARGYGRGDPRGTDTQYF. In DNA form, the CDR3 reads TGTGCAAGGGGATACGGACGGGGGGACCCGAGAGGCACAGATACGCAGTATTTT.

The chain uses TRBV6-6 and TRBJ2-2, with a tentative D call TRBD2 (6 bases). Germline CDR1 and CDR2: MNHNY and SVGAGI (reference sequence). V was trimmed by 5 bases and J by 4 bases, leaving 26 bases between them. This CDR3 is built from 19 residues. The CDR3 sequence is CASSLGTAETSGRTGELFF. For the CDR3, the DNA is TGTGCCAGCAGTCTCGGGACCGCCGAGACCAGCGGGCGCACCGGGGAGCTGTTTTTT.

The chain has TRBV24-1 and TRBJ2-1; 8 nucleotides align to TRBD1. V shed 2 bases and J 5 bases; nucleotides not matched to a gene: 10. Germline V CDR1 and CDR2: KGHDR, SFDVKD. The CDR3 totals 17 residues. CDR3: CATSDSGRGRKDNEQFF. CDR3 DNA sequence: TGTGCCACCAGTGATTCGGGCAGGGGGCGCAAGGACAATGAGCAGTTCTTC.

The rearrangement uses TRBV2 and TRBJ2-6; a possible D gene is TRBD2 (6 bases). V shed 4 bases and J shed 2 bases, with 9 bases lying between them. The CDR3 has 15 residues. Germline V gene sequence: CDR1 SNHLY, CDR2 FYNNEI. Written as DNA, the CDR3 is TGTGCCAGCAGTGGAGGGGAGGCTGGGGCCAACGTCCTGACTTTC. Protein sequence: CASSGGEAGANVLTF. The whole variable domain, filled in from reference TRBV2 and TRBJ2-6, reads EPEVTQTPSHQVTQMGQEVILRCVPISNHLYFYWYRQILGQKVEFLVSFYNNEISEKSEIFDDQFSVERPDGSNFTLKIRSTKLEDSAMYFCASSGGEAGANVLTFGAGSRLTVL.

This sequence joins TRBV28 and TRBJ1-5; TRBD1 might be the D (5 bases). This CDR3 contains 17 residues. Trimming stripped 1 base from V and 3 bases from J, with 16 bases between. Germline CDR1 reads MDHEN; CDR2 reads SYDVKM. This chain's CDR3 is CASSLSMLGQFNQPQHF. For the CDR3, the DNA is TGTGCCAGCAGTTTATCCATGTTGGGGCAGTTCAATCAGCCCCAGCATTTT.

The chain links TRBV5-8 to TRBJ1-5; TRBD1 might be the D (5 bases). Germline lookup yields CDR1 SGHTS and CDR2 YDEGEE. The germline V and J ends were trimmed by 6 bases and 7 bases, with 14 bases remaining between them. CDR3 length: 13 amino acids. The CDR3 loop reads CASTLGQAQPQHF. The CDR3 bases are TGTGCCAGCACCCTGGGGCAGGCGCAGCCCCAGCATTTT.

This chain links TRBV19 with TRBJ2-7; the match to TRBD2 covers 7 bases. The CDR3 is 15 residues long. Unmatched junction bases numbered 10, after V lost 5 bases and J lost 3 bases. Per germline, CDR1 LNHDA and CDR2 SQIVND (reference sequence). The CDR3 DNA is TGTGCCAGTAGTTCTGCGGGGGAGGGCCACTACGAGCAGTACTTC. This encodes CASSSAGEGHYEQYF.

This clone turned up a few times. The chain has TRBV6-1 and TRBJ1-3, with TRBD1 matching over 8 bases. V lost 2 bases to trimming and J lost 7 bases; unmatched junction nucleotides: 16. Germline loops: CDR1 MNHNS, CDR2 SASEGT. The CDR3 covers 18 residues. CDR3 in amino acids: CASSEWDRSLMVGNTIYF. In nucleotides, the CDR3 is TGTGCCAGCAGTGAATGGGACAGGAGTCTTATGGTTGGGAACACCATATATTTT.